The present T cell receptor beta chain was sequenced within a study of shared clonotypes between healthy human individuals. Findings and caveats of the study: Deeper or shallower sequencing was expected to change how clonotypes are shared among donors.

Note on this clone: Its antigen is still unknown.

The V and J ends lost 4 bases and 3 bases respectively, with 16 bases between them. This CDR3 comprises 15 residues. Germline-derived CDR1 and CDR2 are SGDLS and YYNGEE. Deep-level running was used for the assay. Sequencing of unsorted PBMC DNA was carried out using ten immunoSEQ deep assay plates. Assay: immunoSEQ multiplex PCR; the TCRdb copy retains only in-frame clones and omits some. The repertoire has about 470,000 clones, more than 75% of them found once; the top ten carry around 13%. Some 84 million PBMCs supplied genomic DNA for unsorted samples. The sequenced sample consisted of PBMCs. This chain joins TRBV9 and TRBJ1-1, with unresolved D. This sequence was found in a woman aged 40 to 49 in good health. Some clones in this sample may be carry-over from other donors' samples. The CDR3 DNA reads TGTGCCAGCAGCCCGTTTTCGAGGTTGGACACTGAAGCTTTCTTT. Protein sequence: CASSPFSRLDTEAFF.